Here is one TCR beta chain with its context. Its antigen is as yet unknown. Sequenced by immunoSEQ multiplex PCR; TCRdb stores in-frame clones only, minus some. Of 150,000 or so clones listed, about nine tenths are singletons. The entry originates in a study of lymphopenia after photon versus proton radiotherapy. General study findings and limits: Relative stability marked proton patients; photon patients lost diversity and naive cells. Only patients who died were analyzed for survival; proton advantage is unproven.

Deletions cut 4 bases from V and 6 bases from J, with 11 bases between. This CDR3 has 13 amino acids. CDR1 SGHTA and CDR2 FQGTGA come from the germline V gene. This sequence originates from a man aged 45 to 65 with gastric cancer. The chain is built from TRBV7-3 and TRBJ2-3; D gene uncertain. The specimen comprised peripheral blood, sampled from a patient treated with photon-based radiotherapy. This CDR3 is CASSSELRDTQYF. Written as DNA, the CDR3 is TGTGCCAGCAGCTCAGAACTTCGGGATACGCAGTATTTT.